The 5 T cell receptor beta chains reported below all come from one sample, sequenced in a study of monozygotic twins with inflammatory bowel disease. TCRdb re-called the 5' RACE reads and shows each CDR3 protein once, DNA omitted. The sample table sets out under 130,000 distinct CDR3 sequences. Sequencing was performed on blood. The source of these receptors is a human donor with ulcerative colitis or Crohn's disease, or a healthy co-twin of an affected twin (not recorded which).

The chain recombines TRBV10-3 with TRBJ2-7. The CDR3 is 13 amino acids. Looked up from germline, CDR1 is ENHRY and CDR2 is SYGVKD. This chain's CDR3 is CAISEFEPSEQYF.

This chain connects TRBV7-9 to TRBJ2-1; TCRdb selects TRBD2, and the lack of DNA leaves this call unchecked. This CDR3 has 17 residues. The germline V gene has CDR1 SEHNR and CDR2 FQNEAQ (reference sequence). CDR3: CASSPRTRGSFLAEQFF.

The gene calls are TRBV24-1 and TRBJ1-5; the TRBD1 assignment by TCRdb is unverifiable without DNA. The CDR3 sequence is 13 residues long. CDR1 and CDR2 (germline): KGHDR, SFDVKD. The CDR3 loop reads CATSDSNNQPQHF.

The genes are TRBV7-2 and TRBJ2-7; the D gene TCRdb calls, TRBD1, cannot be checked with no DNA. CDR3 length: 13 residues. The germline CDR1 and CDR2 sequences are SGHTA and FQGNSA. The CDR3 reads CASSSGGGSEQYF.

V and J are TRBV3-1 and TRBJ1-6; TCRdb gives TRBD1 as the D gene, but with no DNA this cannot be confirmed. Germline loops: CDR1 LGHDT, CDR2 YNNKEL (reference sequence). The CDR3 consists of 16 residues. The CDR3 sequence is CASSQAGQVDFSPLHF.